One sample yielded the 23 T cell receptor beta chains listed below, sequenced in a study of shared clonotypes between healthy human individuals. Profiled with immunoSEQ multiplex PCR; TCRdb holds only in-frame clones, not every one. The top ten clones hold approximately 0.41% of a sample with about 2.3 million clones, just under 95% of them seen once. Sequenced sample: naive CD4+ T cells from PBMCs. Subset reported: CD45RA+ positively selected. Source of these receptors: a man between 18 and 35 years old in good health. Some clones in this sample may be carry-over from other donors' samples.

V usage is TRBV28 and J usage is TRBJ2-7; TRBD1 agrees at 7 bases. CDR3 length equals 15 residues. Germline V gene data show CDR1 as MDHEN and CDR2 as SYDVKM. V was clipped by 2 bases and J by 9 bases; unmatched bases: 13. The CDR3: CASSLTGTAPMWQYF. CDR3 coding DNA: TGTGCCAGCAGTTTAACCGGGACAGCCCCTATGTGGCAGTACTTC.

The chain has TRBV19 and TRBJ2-7; D possibly corresponds to TRBD2 (6 bases). The germline V and J ends were trimmed by 6 bases and 3 bases, with 18 bases remaining between them. The CDR3 is 15 residues long. The germline CDR1 and CDR2 sequences are LNHDA and SQIVND (reference sequence). The CDR3 protein is CASSPSGTGDYEQYF. CDR3 in DNA: TGTGCCAGTAGCCCTTCCGGGACTGGAGACTACGAGCAGTACTTC.

CDR3 in DNA: TGTGCCAGCAGTTTACCCCCCCCAGGGTATGGAAACACCATATATTTT. Encoded protein: CASSLPPPGYGNTIYF. This sequence joins TRBV28 and TRBJ1-3; D may be TRBD1 (5 bases). V lost 2 bases and J 3 bases, leaving 14 bases between the germline ends. The CDR3 covers 16 residues. Germline loops: CDR1 MDHEN, CDR2 SYDVKM. Full variable domain (outside the CDR3, taken from reference TRBV28 and TRBJ1-3): DVKVTQSSRYLVKRTGEKVFLECVQDMDHENMFWYRQDPGLGLRLIYFSYDVKMKEKGDIPEGYSVSREKKERFSLILESASTNQTSMYLCASSLPPPGYGNTIYFGEGSWLTVV.

The chain links TRBV19 to TRBJ1-5; 9 bases agree with TRBD1. Germline V gene sequence: CDR1 LNHDA, CDR2 SQIVND (reference sequence). CDR3 length equals 13 residues. Trimming removed 8 bases from V and 6 bases from J; junction bases left unmatched: 5. CDR3 in amino acids: CASAGQGLQPQHF. The DNA of the CDR3 is TGTGCCAGTGCGGGACAGGGCCTTCAGCCCCAGCATTTT.

In this sample, this clone turned up once. V usage is TRBV18 and J usage is TRBJ2-3; the D is unclear. V was trimmed by 0 bases and J by 5 bases, leaving 12 bases between them. Germline V gene lookup returns CDR1 KGHSH and CDR2 LQKENI. This CDR3 region has 15 residues. CDR3 in DNA: TGTGCCAGCTCACCACCGGACGGCGGTAGAGATACGCAGTATTTT. Translating gives CASSPPDGGRDTQYF. The whole variable domain, remainder taken from reference TRBV18 and TRBJ2-3, is NAGVMQNPRHLVRRRGQEARLRCSPMKGHSHVYWYRQLPEEGLKFMVYLQKENIIDESGMPKERFSAEFPKEGPSILRIQQVVRGDSAAYFCASSPPDGGRDTQYFGPGTRLTVL.

The chain links TRBV6-5 to TRBJ2-1; D unclear. The CDR3 is 14 residues long. V dropped 5 bases and J dropped 7 bases, with 15 bases sitting between them. Germline CDR1 and CDR2: MNHEY and SVGAGI. The CDR3 DNA sequence: TGTGCCAGCAGTGACAACCTTTATCAGAATGAGCAGTTCTTC. Protein: CASSDNLYQNEQFF.

The genes are TRBV11-2 and TRBJ2-4; 13 bases agree with TRBD2. The length of the CDR3 is 16 residues. CDR1 and CDR2 (germline): SGHAT, FQNNGV. Trimming took 4 bases from V and 6 from J; bases not matched to a gene: 6. DNA of the CDR3: TGTGCCAGCAGCTCGGGACTAGCGGGGACCTCAAACATTCAGTACTTC. It yields the protein CASSSGLAGTSNIQYF.

The V and J genes are TRBV7-8 and TRBJ1-1; a weak D match, TRBD1 (6 bases). With 5 bases removed from V and 4 bases from J, the gap between germline ends came to 14 bases. This CDR3 contains 14 residues. Per the germline V gene, CDR1 is SGHVS and CDR2 is FQNEAQ. CDR3 sequence (DNA): TGTGCCAGCAGCACAAACAGGGTGGGCACTGAAGCTTTCTTT. It encodes CASSTNRVGTEAFF.

This sequence joins TRBV7-2 and TRBJ2-7; D not resolved. The J call may not be correct, given that the DNA end is closer to TRBJ2-5. The CDR3 totals 13 residues. Germline lookup yields CDR1 SGHTA and CDR2 FQGNSA. Here the CDR3 reads CASSLSFGETQYF. In DNA, the CDR3 is TGTGCCAGCAGCCTAAGTTTTGGAGAGACCCAGTACTTC.

As for this clone: Distinct nucleotide sequences in the sample also encode this CDR3. The J gene is TRBJ2-3, the V gene TRBV5-1; the D gene is possibly TRBD2 (6 bases). V was pared by 2 bases and J by 1 base, with 11 bases between. CDR3 length equals 15 residues. Per germline, CDR1 SGHRS and CDR2 YFSETQ. CDR3 residues: CASSLLGGGTDTQYF. CDR3 DNA sequence: TGCGCCAGCAGCTTACTAGGCGGGGGCACAGATACGCAGTATTTT.

The rearrangement links TRBV27 to TRBJ1-2; weak D call: TRBD1 (6 bases). V shed 3 bases and J shed 2 bases, with 19 bases lying between them. This CDR3 comprises 17 residues. In germline, CDR1 is MNHEY, CDR2 SMNVEV (reference sequence). The CDR3 here is CASSLKPTRGPNYGYTF. In DNA form, the CDR3 reads TGTGCCAGCAGTTTGAAACCAACTCGGGGGCCAAACTATGGCTACACCTTC.

The V and J genes are TRBV11-2 and TRBJ2-2; D gene unclear. CDR3 length: 14 amino acids. Germline-derived CDR1 and CDR2 are SGHAT and FQNNGV. Trimming removed 4 bases from V and 6 bases from J, with 12 bases in between. The CDR3 coding sequence is TGTGCCAGCAGCTCAAATCCCTATCCCGGGGAGCTGTTTTTT. Amino acid sequence: CASSSNPYPGELFF.

The chain employs TRBV11-2 and TRBJ2-5; no definite D call. The V end lost 3 bases, the J end lost 4 bases, and 3 bases lay between the germline ends. The CDR3 has 11 residues. Germline CDR1 reads SGHAT; CDR2 reads FQNNGV. The CDR3 DNA is TGTGCCAGCAGCTTGACAGAGACCCAGTACTTC. Translation gives CASSLTETQYF.

This clone appeared once. The V gene is TRBV5-1, the J gene TRBJ1-5; TRBD1 agrees at 10 bases. Germline loops: CDR1 SGHRS, CDR2 YFSETQ. V gave up 2 bases and J gave up 4 bases; unmatched junction bases: 9. CDR3 size: 17 residues. CDR3 amino acids: CASSLGPGTGDNQPQHF. The CDR3 region has the DNA TGCGCCAGCAGCTTAGGACCTGGGACAGGGGATAATCAGCCCCAGCATTTT. Full variable domain (rest looked up from reference TRBV5-1 and TRBJ1-5): KAGVTQTPRYLIKTRGQQVTLSCSPISGHRSVSWYQQTPGQGLQFLFEYFSETQRNKGNFPGRFSGRQFSNSRSEMNVSTLELGDSALYLCASSLGPGTGDNQPQHFGDGTRLSIL.

Worth noting for this clone: A junction end diverges from the germline sequence, so it may reflect a read error. The chain uses TRBV28 and TRBJ2-6, with unresolved D. Germline lookup yields CDR1 MDHEN and CDR2 SYDVKM. The CDR3 spans 12 residues. The CDR3 protein is CASSLPQENPAF. The CDR3 DNA sequence: TGTGCCAGCAGTTTACCCCAGGAGAACCCAGCTTTC.

The rearrangement links TRBV30 to TRBJ2-4; 13 bases are shared with TRBD2. The CDR3 runs 17 residues. V lost 3 bases and J lost 0; bases outside the gene matches: 5. Germline V gene sequence: CDR1 GTSNPN, CDR2 SVGIG (reference sequence). The DNA of the CDR3 is TGTGCCTGGAGGACTAGCGGGAGGCTGTCAGCCAAAAACATTCAGTACTTC. Its translation: CAWRTSGRLSAKNIQYF. The whole variable domain, filled in from reference TRBV30 and TRBJ2-4, reads SQTIHQWPATLVQPVGSPLSLECTVEGTSNPNLYWYRQAAGRGLQLLFYSVGIGQISSEVPQNLSASRPQDRQFILSSKKLLLSDSGFYLCAWRTSGRLSAKNIQYFGAGTRLSVL.

CDR3 amino acids: CASSPMLAGGPRTDTQYF. In DNA, the CDR3 is TGTGCCAGCAGTCCTATGCTAGCGGGAGGCCCCCGGACAGATACGCAGTATTTT. V gene TRBV27 combines with J gene TRBJ2-3, with 11 bases fitting TRBD2. Germline V gives CDR1 MNHEY, CDR2 SMNVEV (reference sequence). The CDR3 covers 18 residues. The V and J ends lost 5 bases and 3 bases, in that order; junction bases with no gene match: 13.

The genes are TRBV10-3 and TRBJ1-2; D perhaps matches TRBD1 (5 bases). Looked up from germline, CDR1 is ENHRY and CDR2 is SYGVKD. The CDR3 contains 14 residues. Trimming shortened V by 5 bases and J by 6 bases, and 16 bases separated the two germline ends. CDR3 amino acids: CAISRDLGRDGYTF. The DNA for the CDR3 is TGTGCCATCAGTCGGGACCTAGGTCGGGATGGCTACACCTTC.

The V gene is TRBV29-1, the J gene TRBJ2-1, with a weak D call TRBD2 (6 bases). CDR1 and CDR2 from the germline V gene are SQVTM and ANQGSEA. The V end lost 7 bases, the J end lost 7 bases, and 17 bases lay between the germline ends. This CDR3 comprises 13 residues. CDR3 DNA sequence: TGCAGCGCCGGCACTTCTCTAGCGAATGAGCAGTTCTTC. Its protein product is CSAGTSLANEQFF.

This clone was detected only once. The chain is built from TRBV25-1 and TRBJ2-7, with D uncertain. Germline loops: CDR1 MGHDK, CDR2 SYGVNS. V lost 3 bases, J lost 0 bases, and 6 bases lay in between. This CDR3 has 13 amino acids. In DNA, the CDR3 is TGTGCCAGCAGTGAGGGCAGCTCCTACGAGCAGTACTTC. Translating gives CASSEGSSYEQYF.

This chain connects TRBV10-3 to TRBJ1-1; the D gene is possibly TRBD1 (6 bases). The CDR3 runs 13 residues. From germline, CDR1 is ENHRY and CDR2 SYGVKD. V was clipped by 2 bases and J by 8 bases, with 12 bases between them. This CDR3 is CAISEPWGAEAFF. The CDR3, as DNA: TGTGCCATCAGTGAGCCGTGGGGGGCCGAAGCTTTCTTT.

The chain carries TRBV10-3 and TRBJ2-3; possible D gene TRBD2, 5 bases. Per germline, CDR1 ENHRY and CDR2 SYGVKD. V lost 8 bases, J lost 2 bases, and 17 bases lay in between. The CDR3 loop spans 15 amino acids. CDR3 sequence: CAIGPTSSSTDTQYF. The CDR3 coding sequence is TGTGCCATCGGGCCTACTAGTTCGTCCACAGATACGCAGTATTTT.

This sequence joins TRBV7-3 and TRBJ2-2, with D perhaps matching TRBD2 (6 bases). V lost 2 bases to trimming and J lost 0 bases, with 7 bases between them. Germline V gives CDR1 SGHTA, CDR2 FQGTGA. The CDR3 runs 15 residues. CDR3 coding DNA: TGTGCCAGCAGCTTAGCGGGACCGAACACCGGGGAGCTGTTTTTT. Translated, it gives CASSLAGPNTGELFF.